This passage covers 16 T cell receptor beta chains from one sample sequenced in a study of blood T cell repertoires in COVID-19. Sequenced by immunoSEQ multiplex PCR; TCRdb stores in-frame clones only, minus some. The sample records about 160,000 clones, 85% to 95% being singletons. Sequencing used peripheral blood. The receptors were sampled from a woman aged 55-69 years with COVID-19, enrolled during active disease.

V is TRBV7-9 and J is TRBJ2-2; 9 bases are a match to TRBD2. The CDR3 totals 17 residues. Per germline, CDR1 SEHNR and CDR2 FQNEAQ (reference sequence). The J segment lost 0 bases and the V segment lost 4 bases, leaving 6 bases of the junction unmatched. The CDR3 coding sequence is TGTGCCAGCAGCTCCAAGCGGGGGGAACCGAACACCGGGGAGCTGTTTTTT. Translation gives CASSSKRGEPNTGELFF.

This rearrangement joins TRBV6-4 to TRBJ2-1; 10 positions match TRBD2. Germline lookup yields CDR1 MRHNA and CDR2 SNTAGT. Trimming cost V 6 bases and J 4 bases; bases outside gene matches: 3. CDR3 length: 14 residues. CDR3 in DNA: TGTGCCAGCAGCTCTAGCGGGAGATACAATGAGCAGTTCTTC. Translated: CASSSSGRYNEQFF.

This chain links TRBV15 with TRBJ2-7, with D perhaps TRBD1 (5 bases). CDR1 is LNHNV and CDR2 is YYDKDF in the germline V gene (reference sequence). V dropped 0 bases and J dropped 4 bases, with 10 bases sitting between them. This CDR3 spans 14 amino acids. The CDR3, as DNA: TGTGCCACCAGCAGAGATAAGGGGAAATACGAGCAGTACTTC. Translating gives CATSRDKGKYEQYF.

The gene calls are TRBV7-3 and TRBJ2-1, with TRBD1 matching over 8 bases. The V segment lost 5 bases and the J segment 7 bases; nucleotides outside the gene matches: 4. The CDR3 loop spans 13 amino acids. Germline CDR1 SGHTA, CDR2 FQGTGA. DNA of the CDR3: TGTGCCAGCAGCCCGGACAGGGAAAATGAGCAGTTCTTC. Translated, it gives CASSPDRENEQFF.

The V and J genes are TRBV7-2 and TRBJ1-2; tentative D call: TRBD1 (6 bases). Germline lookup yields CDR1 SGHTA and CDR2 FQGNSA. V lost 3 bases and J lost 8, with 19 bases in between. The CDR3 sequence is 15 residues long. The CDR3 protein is CASSFRPGGAGGYTF. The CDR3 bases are TGTGCCAGCAGCTTCCGCCCGGGGGGGGCAGGAGGCTACACCTTC.

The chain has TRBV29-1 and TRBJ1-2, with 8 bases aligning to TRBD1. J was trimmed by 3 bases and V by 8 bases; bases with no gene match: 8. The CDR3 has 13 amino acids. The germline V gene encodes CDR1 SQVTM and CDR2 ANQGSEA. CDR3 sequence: CSIGQGNYYGYTF. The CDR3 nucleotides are TGCAGCATTGGACAGGGAAATTACTATGGCTACACCTTC.

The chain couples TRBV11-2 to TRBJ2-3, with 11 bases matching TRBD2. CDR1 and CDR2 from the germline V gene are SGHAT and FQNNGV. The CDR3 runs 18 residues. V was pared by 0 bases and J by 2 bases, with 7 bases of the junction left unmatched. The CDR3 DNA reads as TGTGCCAGCAGCTTAGAAGCGCTAGCGGGGGGCCCCACAGATACGCAGTATTTT. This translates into CASSLEALAGGPTDTQYF. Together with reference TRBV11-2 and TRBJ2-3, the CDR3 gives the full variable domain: EAGVAQSPRYKIIEKRQSVAFWCNPISGHATLYWYQQILGQGPKLLIQFQNNGVVDDSQLPKDRFSAERLKGVDSTLKIQPAKLEDSAVYLCASSLEALAGGPTDTQYFGPGTRLTVL.

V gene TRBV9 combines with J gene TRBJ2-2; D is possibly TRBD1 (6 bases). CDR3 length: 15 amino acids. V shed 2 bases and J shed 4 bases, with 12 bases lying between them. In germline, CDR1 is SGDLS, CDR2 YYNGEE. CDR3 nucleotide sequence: TGTGCCAGCAGCGTTTCAGGGGCGGGCACCGGGGAGCTGTTTTTT. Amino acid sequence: CASSVSGAGTGELFF.

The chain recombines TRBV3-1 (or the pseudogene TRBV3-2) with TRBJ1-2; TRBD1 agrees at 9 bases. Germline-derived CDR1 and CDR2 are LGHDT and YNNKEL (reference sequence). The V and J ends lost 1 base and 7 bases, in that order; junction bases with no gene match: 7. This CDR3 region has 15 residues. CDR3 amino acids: CASSQVVGDRAGYTF. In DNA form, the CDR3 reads TGTGCCAGCAGCCAAGTTGTAGGGGACAGGGCTGGCTACACCTTC.

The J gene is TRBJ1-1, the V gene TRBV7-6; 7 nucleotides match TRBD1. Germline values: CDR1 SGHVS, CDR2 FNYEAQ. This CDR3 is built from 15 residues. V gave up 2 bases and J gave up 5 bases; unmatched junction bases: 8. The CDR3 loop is CASSLFATGMTEAFF. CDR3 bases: TGTGCCAGCAGCTTATTCGCGACAGGGATGACTGAAGCTTTCTTT.

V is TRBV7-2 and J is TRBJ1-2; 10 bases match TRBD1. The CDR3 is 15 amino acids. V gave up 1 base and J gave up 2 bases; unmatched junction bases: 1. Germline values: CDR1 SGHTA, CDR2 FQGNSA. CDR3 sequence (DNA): TGTGCCAGCAGCTTAGAGGGACAGGGGAACTATGGCTACACCTTC. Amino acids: CASSLEGQGNYGYTF.

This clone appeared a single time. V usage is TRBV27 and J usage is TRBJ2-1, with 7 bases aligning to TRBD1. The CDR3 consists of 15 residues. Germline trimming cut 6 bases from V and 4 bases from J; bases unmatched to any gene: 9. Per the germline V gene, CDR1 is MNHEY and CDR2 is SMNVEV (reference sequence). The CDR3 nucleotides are TGTGCCAGCAGACCCAGGGGGACCTCTTACAATGAGCAGTTCTTC. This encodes CASRPRGTSYNEQFF.

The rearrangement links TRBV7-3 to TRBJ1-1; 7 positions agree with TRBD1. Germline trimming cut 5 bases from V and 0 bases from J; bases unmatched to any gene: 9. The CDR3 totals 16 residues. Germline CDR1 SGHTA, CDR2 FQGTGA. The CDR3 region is CASSPIGGNMNTEAFF. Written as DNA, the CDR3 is TGTGCCAGCAGCCCAATAGGGGGCAACATGAACACTGAAGCTTTCTTT.

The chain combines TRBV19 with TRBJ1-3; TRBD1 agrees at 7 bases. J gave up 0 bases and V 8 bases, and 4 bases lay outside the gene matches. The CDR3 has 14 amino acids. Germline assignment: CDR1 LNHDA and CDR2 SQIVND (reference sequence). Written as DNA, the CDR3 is TGTGCCAGTCGGGACAGAAACTCTGGAAACACCATATATTTT. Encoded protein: CASRDRNSGNTIYF.

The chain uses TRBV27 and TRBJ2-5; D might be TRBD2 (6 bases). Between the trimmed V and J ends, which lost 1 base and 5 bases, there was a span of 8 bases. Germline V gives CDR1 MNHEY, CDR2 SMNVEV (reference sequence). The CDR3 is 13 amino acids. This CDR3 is CASSLLGGETQYF. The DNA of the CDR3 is TGTGCCAGCAGTTTATTGGGGGGTGAGACCCAGTACTTC.

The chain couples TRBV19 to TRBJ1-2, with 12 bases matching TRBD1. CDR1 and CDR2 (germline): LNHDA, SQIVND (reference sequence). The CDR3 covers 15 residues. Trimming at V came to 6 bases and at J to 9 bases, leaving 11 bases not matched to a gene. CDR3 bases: TGTGCCAGTAGCGAGAGGGACAGGGGGCGACGTAGCTACACCTTC. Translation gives CASSERDRGRRSYTF.